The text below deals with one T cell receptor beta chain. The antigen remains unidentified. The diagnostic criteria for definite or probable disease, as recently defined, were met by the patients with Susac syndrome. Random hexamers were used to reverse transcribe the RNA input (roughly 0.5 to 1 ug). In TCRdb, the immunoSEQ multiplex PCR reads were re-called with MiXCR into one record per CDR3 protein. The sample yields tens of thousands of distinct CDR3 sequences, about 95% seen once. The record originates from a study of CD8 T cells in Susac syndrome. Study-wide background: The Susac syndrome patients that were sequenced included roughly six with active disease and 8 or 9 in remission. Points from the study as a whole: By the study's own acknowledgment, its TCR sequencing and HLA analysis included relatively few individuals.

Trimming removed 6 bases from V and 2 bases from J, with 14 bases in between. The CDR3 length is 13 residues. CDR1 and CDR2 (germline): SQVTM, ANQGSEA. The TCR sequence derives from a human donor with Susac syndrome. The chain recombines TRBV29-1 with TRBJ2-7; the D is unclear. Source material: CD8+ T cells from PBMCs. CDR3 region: CSVSDHSPYEQYV. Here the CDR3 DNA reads TGCAGCGTATCCGACCATTCCCCCTACGAGCAGTACGTC.